This T cell receptor beta chain was obtained from a study of CD8+ T cells in alopecia areata. With 7 bases removed from V and 4 bases from J, the gap between germline ends came to 13 bases. CDR3 length: 13 amino acids. From germline, CDR1 is LNHDA and CDR2 SQIVND (reference sequence). This clone was seen a handful of times. cDNA reverse transcribed from extracted RNA served as the sequencing template. Method: immunoSEQ multiplex PCR; TCRdb's copy keeps in-frame clones and lacks some. The sample has some 200,000 clones, 59% seen once. This specimen consisted of CD4+ T cells sorted from blood, obtained at week 0. This sequence joins TRBV19 and TRBJ1-2; D might be TRBD1 (6 bases). The clonotype originates from a human donor with alopecia areata. CDR3 region: CASTPDRSYGYTF. The CDR3 DNA reads as TGTGCCAGTACCCCGGACAGAAGCTATGGCTACACCTTC.